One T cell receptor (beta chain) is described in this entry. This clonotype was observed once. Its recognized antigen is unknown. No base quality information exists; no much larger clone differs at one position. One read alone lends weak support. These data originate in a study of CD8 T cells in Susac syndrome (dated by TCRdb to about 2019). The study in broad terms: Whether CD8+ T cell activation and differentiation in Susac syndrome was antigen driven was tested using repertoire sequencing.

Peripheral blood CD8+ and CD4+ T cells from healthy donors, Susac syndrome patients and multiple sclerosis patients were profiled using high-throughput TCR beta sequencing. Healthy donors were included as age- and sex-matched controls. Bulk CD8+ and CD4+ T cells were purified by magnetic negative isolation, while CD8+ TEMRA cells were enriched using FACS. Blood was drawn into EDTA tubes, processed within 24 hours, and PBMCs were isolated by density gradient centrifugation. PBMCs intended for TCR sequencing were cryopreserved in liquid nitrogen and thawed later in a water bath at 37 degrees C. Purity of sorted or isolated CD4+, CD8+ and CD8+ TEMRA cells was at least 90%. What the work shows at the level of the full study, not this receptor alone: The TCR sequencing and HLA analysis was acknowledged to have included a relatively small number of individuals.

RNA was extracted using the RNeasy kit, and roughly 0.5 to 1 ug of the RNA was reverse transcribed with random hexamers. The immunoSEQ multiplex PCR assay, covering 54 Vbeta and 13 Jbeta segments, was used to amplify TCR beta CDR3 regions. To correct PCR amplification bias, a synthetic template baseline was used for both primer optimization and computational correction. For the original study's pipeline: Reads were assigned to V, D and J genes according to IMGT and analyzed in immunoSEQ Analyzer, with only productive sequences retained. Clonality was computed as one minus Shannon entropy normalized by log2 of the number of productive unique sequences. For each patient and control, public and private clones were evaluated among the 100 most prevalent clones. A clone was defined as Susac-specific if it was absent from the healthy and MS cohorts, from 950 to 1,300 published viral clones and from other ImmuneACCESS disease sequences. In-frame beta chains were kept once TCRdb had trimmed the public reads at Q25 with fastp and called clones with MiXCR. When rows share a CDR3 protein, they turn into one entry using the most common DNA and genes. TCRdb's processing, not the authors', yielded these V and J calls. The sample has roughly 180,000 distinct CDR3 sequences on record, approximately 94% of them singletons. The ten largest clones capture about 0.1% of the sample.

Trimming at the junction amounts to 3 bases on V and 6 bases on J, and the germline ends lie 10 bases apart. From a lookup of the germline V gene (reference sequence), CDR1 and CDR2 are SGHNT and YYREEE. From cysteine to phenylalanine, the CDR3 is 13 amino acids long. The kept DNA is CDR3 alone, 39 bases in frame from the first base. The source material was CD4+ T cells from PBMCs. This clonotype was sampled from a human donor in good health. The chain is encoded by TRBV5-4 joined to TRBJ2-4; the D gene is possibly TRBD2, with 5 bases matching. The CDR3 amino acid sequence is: CASSWILGNIQYF. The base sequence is TGTGCCAGCAGCTGGATACTAGGAAACATTCAGTACTTC.